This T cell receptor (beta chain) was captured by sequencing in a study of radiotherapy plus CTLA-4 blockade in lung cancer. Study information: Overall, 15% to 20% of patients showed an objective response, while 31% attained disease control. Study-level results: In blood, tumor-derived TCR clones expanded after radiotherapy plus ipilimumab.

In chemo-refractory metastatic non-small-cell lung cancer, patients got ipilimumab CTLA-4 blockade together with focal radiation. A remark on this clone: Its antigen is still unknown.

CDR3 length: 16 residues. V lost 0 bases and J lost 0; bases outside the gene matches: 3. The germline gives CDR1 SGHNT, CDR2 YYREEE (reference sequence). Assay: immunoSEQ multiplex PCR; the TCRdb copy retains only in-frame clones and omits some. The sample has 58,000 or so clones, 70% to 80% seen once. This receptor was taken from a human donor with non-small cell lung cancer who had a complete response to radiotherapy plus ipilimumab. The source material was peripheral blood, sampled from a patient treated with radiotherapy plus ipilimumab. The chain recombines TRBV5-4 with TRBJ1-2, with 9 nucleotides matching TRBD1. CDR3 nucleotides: TGTGCCAGCAGCTTGGAAGGGGACAGGGCTAACTATGGCTACACCTTC. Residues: CASSLEGDRANYGYTF.